These T cell receptor beta chains were read from a single sample in a study of cytomegalovirus exposure and HLA in healthy donors. Assay used: immunoSEQ multiplex PCR; TCRdb lists only in-frame clones, some missing. The table includes about 180,000 clones, around 72% detected once. The sequencing input was PBMCs. Receptor source: a woman aged 45-59 years in good health and CMV-seropositive. CDR3s include the opening cysteine and the closing phenylalanine or tryptophan. D genes are given only for firm matches. The size field is filled for only some rows; it gives once, few, many or a size class.

clone_size j_call d_call cdr3_length v_call cdr3_aa cdr3_nt
once TRBJ1-2 NA 14 TRBV28 CASSLQGESYGYTF TGTGCCAGCAGTTTGCAGGGTGAAAGCTATGGCTACACCTTC
NA TRBJ1-1 NA 13 TRBV7-2 CASSFAALTEAFF TGTGCCAGCAGCTTCGCAGCGCTCACTGAAGCTTTCTTT
NA TRBJ2-7 TRBD1 14 TRBV18 CASSPKTGGDEQYF TGTGCCAGCTCACCTAAAACAGGGGGAGACGAGCAGTACTTC
NA TRBJ2-5 NA 15 TRBV15 CATSRDNQGWETQYF TGTGCCACCAGCAGAGATAATCAGGGTTGGGAGACCCAGTACTTC
NA TRBJ1-2 NA 13 TRBV5-6 CASSPAASEGYTF TGTGCCAGCAGCCCAGCAGCCTCGGAGGGCTACACCTTC
few TRBJ2-5 NA 13 TRBV18 CASSPPAWETQYF TGTGCCAGCTCACCACCGGCTTGGGAGACCCAGTACTTC
NA TRBJ2-7 NA 15 TRBV30 CAWSSPRGRPYEQYF TGTGCCTGGAGTAGCCCGCGGGGCAGGCCCTACGAGCAGTACTTC
few TRBJ1-5 TRBD1 16 TRBV7-2 CASSLSRTGGGQPQHF TGTGCCAGCAGCTTATCGCGGACAGGGGGAGGTCAGCCCCAGCATTTT
NA TRBJ2-7 TRBD2 17 TRBV18 CASSPSSGRAGTYEQYF TGTGCCAGCTCACCGTCTAGCGGGAGGGCCGGGACGTACGAGCAGTACTTC
NA TRBJ2-3 TRBD1 16 TRBV4-1 CASSHRQGMSTDTQYF TGCGCCAGCAGCCACCGACAGGGAATGAGCACAGATACGCAGTATTTT
NA TRBJ2-5 NA 13 TRBV11-2 CASSKRGGETQYF TGTGCCAGCAGCAAAAGAGGGGGAGAGACCCAGTACTTC
NA TRBJ2-7 TRBD1 14 TRBV7-2 CASSLSGTGYEQYF TGTGCCAGCAGCCTAAGCGGGACAGGGTACGAGCAGTACTTC
once TRBJ1-1 NA 13 TRBV7-9 CASSSQENTEAFF TGTGCCAGCAGCTCACAGGAAAACACTGAAGCTTTCTTT
once TRBJ2-2 NA 14 TRBV6-1 CASSWGRGTGELFF TGTGCCAGCAGTTGGGGGAGGGGGACCGGGGAGCTGTTTTTT
few TRBJ2-3 TRBD2 16 TRBV9 CASSRVGGGRPDTQYF TGTGCCAGCAGCCGGGTGGGCGGCGGGAGGCCGGATACGCAGTATTTT
few TRBJ2-3 TRBD2 13 TRBV10-3 CAMTSGPGDTQYF TGTGCCATGACTAGCGGTCCGGGCGATACGCAGTATTTT
NA TRBJ2-1 NA 12 TRBV19 CASSRIGGEQFF TGTGCCAGTAGTCGGATCGGGGGTGAGCAGTTCTTC
NA TRBJ1-2 NA 18 TRBV5-6 CASSLVQGPRQSNYGYTF TGTGCCAGCAGCTTGGTTCAGGGCCCGAGACAATCTAACTATGGCTACACCTTC
NA TRBJ1-5 NA 13 TRBV9 CASSGGEDQPQHF TGTGCCAGCAGCGGAGGGGAGGATCAGCCCCAGCATTTT
NA TRBJ2-1 NA 14 TRBV11-3 CASSSLRADGEQFF TGTGCCAGCAGCTCCCTCCGAGCCGATGGTGAGCAGTTCTTC
once TRBJ2-7 TRBD1 16 TRBV6-5 CASSYSSGTGGFEQYF TGTGCCAGCAGTTACTCCTCCGGGACAGGGGGTTTCGAGCAGTACTTC
many TRBJ2-5 TRBD2 15 TRBV7-9 CASSPSGGFMETQYF TGTGCCAGCAGCCCGAGCGGGGGGTTCATGGAGACCCAGTACTTC
NA TRBJ2-1 TRBD2 15 TRBV9 CASSVSGNTYNEQFF TGTGCCAGCAGCGTTAGCGGGAACACCTACAATGAGCAGTTCTTC
NA TRBJ1-1 NA 15 TRBV28 CASSFPGAQNTEAFF TGTGCCAGCAGTTTTCCAGGGGCCCAGAACACTGAAGCTTTCTTT
NA TRBJ2-7 NA 13 TRBV28 CASSNTILREQYF TGTGCCAGCAGTAACACCATACTACGCGAGCAGTACTTC
NA TRBJ1-6 TRBD1 15 TRBV11-3 CASSPGQGANSPLHF TGTGCCAGCAGCCCCGGACAGGGGGCTAATTCACCCCTCCACTTT
NA TRBJ2-1 TRBD2 19 TRBV7-2 CASSRLGTSGGPSYNEQFF TGTGCCAGCAGCCGCCTCGGGACTAGCGGGGGGCCTTCCTACAATGAGCAGTTCTTC
few TRBJ1-2 NA 15 TRBV27 CASSLTGGPGYGYTF TGTGCCAGCAGTTTAACGGGGGGGCCGGGCTATGGCTACACCTTC
few TRBJ2-1 TRBD1 14 TRBV5-8 CASRTPGQGNEQFF TGTGCCAGCCGAACACCGGGACAGGGGAATGAGCAGTTCTTC
once TRBJ2-5 TRBD1 14 TRBV7-2 CASSYGQGQETQYF TGTGCCAGCAGCTACGGACAGGGGCAAGAGACCCAGTACTTC
NA TRBJ1-3 NA 16 TRBV4-3 CASSQDLGQNGNTIYF TGCGCCAGCAGCCAAGATCTTGGGCAGAATGGAAACACCATATATTTT
NA TRBJ1-2 TRBD1 16 TRBV7-2 CASSPRQGLSQSSYTF TGTGCCAGCAGCCCCCGACAGGGACTCTCTCAGAGTAGCTACACCTTC
NA TRBJ2-5 TRBD2 13 TRBV10-3 CAAAAGGPETQYF TGTGCCGCCGCAGCGGGGGGGCCGGAGACCCAGTACTTC
NA TRBJ1-2 NA 13 TRBV6-5 CASRDTGSGGYTF TGTGCCAGCAGGGATACAGGGTCCGGAGGCTACACCTTC
NA TRBJ2-6 NA 15 TRBV5-5 CASSLQGSGANVLTF TGTGCCAGCAGCTTGCAGGGCTCTGGGGCCAACGTCCTGACTTTC
NA TRBJ1-2 TRBD1 15 TRBV5-1 CASSSPGQGWNGYTF TGCGCCAGCAGCTCACCGGGACAGGGGTGGAATGGCTACACCTTC
NA TRBJ2-6 NA 16 TRBV7-3 CASSSTQGSGANVLTF TGTGCCAGCAGCTCCACTCAGGGGTCTGGGGCCAACGTCCTGACTTTC
NA TRBJ1-1 NA 13 TRBV7-2 CASSLGRATEAFF TGTGCCAGCAGCTTAGGTCGCGCCACTGAAGCTTTCTTT
NA TRBJ2-2 TRBD1 15 TRBV5-4 CASSFDRVYTGELFF TGTGCCAGCAGCTTTGACAGGGTCTACACCGGGGAGCTGTTTTTT
NA TRBJ2-7 NA 15 TRBV7-9 CASSLAGGPSYEQYF TGTGCCAGCAGCTTAGCGGGAGGTCCTTCCTACGAGCAGTACTTC
NA TRBJ2-5 TRBD2 15 TRBV5-1 CASSPMTSGQETQYF TGCGCCAGCAGCCCGATGACTAGCGGCCAAGAGACCCAGTACTTC
few TRBJ1-2 NA 14 TRBV7-9 CASSLFGLNYGYTF TGTGCCAGCAGCTTATTTGGACTTAACTATGGCTACACCTTC
NA TRBJ2-7 NA 12 TRBV19 CASQDNAYEQYF TGTGCCAGTCAAGACAATGCCTACGAGCAGTACTTC